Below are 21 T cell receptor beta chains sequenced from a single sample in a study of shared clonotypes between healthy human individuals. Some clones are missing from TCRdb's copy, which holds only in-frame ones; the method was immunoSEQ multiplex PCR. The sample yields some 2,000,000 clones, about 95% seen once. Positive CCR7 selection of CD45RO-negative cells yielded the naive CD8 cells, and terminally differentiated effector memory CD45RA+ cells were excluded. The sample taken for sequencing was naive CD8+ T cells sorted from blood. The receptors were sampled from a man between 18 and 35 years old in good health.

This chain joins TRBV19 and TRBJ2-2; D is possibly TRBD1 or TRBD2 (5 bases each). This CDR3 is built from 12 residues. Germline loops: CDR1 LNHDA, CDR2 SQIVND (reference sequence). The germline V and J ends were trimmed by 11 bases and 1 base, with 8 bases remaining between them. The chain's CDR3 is CAGGVNTGELFF. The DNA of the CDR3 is TGTGCCGGGGGAGTGAACACCGGGGAGCTGTTTTTT.

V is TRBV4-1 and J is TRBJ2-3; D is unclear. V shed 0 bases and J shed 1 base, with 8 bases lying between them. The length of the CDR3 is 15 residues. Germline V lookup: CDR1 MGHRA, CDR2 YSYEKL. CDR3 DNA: TGCGCCAGCAGCCAAGAGGTTCAGCGCACAGATACGCAGTATTTT. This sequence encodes CASSQEVQRTDTQYF.

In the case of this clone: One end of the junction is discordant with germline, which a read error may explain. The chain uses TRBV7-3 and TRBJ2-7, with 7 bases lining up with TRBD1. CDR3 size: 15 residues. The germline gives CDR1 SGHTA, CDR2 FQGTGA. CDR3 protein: CASSLNPGQVYEQYF. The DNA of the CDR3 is TGTGCCAGCAGTTTAAACCCCGGACAGGTCTACGAGCAGTACTTC.

For the CDR3, the DNA is TGCGCCAGCAGCTTGGACCAGGGGGCGAACAATGAGCAGTTCTTC. Translated, it gives CASSLDQGANNEQFF. The chain carries TRBV5-1 and TRBJ2-1, with TRBD1 matching over 8 bases. V shed 0 bases, J shed 5 bases, and the junction held 4 bases outside the gene matches. The CDR3 length is 15 residues. Germline CDR1 is SGHRS and CDR2 is YFSETQ. The full variable domain, rest sourced from reference TRBV5-1 and TRBJ2-1, is KAGVTQTPRYLIKTRGQQVTLSCSPISGHRSVSWYQQTPGQGLQFLFEYFSETQRNKGNFPGRFSGRQFSNSRSEMNVSTLELGDSALYLCASSLDQGANNEQFFGPGTRLTVL.

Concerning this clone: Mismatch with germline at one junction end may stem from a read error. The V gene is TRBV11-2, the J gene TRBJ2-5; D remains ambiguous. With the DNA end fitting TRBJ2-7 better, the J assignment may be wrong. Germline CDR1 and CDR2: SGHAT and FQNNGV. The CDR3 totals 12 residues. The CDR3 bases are TGCGCCAGCAGCTCGCAGGCTAACGAGCAGTACTTC. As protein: CASSSQANEQYF.

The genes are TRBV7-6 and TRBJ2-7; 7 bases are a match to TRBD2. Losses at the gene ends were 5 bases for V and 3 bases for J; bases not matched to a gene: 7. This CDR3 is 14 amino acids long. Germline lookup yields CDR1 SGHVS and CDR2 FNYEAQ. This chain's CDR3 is CASSAREGLYEQYF. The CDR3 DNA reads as TGTGCCAGCAGCGCTAGGGAGGGGCTCTACGAGCAGTACTTC.

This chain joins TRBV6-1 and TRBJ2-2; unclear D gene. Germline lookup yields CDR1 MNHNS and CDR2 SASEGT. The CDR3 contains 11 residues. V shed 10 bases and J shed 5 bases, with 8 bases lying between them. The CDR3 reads CATSVTGELFF. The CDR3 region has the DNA TGTGCCACCTCAGTGACCGGGGAGCTGTTTTTT.

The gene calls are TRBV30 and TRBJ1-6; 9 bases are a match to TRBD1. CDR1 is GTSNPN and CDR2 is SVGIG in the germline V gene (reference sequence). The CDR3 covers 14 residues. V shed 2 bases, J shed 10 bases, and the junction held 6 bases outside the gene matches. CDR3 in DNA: TGTGCCTGGAGTTGGACAGGGGAAGGATCACCCCTCCACTTT. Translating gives CAWSWTGEGSPLHF.

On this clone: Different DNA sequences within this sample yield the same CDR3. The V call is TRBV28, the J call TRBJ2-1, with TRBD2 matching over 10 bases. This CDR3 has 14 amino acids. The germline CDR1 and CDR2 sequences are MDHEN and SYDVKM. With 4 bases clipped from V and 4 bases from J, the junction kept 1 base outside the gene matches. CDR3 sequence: CASSSSGGYNEQFF. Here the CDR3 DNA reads TGTGCCAGCAGTTCTAGCGGGGGATACAATGAGCAGTTCTTC.

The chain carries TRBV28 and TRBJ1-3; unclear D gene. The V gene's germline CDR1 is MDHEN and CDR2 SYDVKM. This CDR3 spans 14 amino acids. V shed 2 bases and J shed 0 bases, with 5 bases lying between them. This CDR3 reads CASSLVSSGNTIYF. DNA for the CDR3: TGTGCCAGCAGTTTAGTGTCCTCTGGAAACACCATATATTTT.

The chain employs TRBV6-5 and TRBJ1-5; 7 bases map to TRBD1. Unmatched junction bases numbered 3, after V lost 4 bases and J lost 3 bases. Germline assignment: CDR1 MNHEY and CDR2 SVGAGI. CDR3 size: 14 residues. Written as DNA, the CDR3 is TGTGCCAGCAGTTCGGGACAGACCAATCAGCCCCAGCATTTT. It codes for CASSSGQTNQPQHF.

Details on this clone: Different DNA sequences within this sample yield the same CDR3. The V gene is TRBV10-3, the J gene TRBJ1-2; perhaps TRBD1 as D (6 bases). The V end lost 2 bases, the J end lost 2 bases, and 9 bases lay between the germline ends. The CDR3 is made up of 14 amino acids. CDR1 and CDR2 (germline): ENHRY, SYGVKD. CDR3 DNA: TGTGCCATCAGTGAGACAGGGCCGAACTATGGCTACACCTTC. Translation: CAISETGPNYGYTF.

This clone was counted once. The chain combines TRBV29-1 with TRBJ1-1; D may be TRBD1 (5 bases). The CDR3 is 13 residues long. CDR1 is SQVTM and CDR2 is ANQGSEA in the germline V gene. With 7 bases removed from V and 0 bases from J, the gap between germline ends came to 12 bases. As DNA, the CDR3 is TGCAGCGCCGCGGACACTCTGAACACTGAAGCTTTCTTT. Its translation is CSAADTLNTEAFF.

CDR3 coding DNA: TGCGCCAGCAGCTGGTCTCCGGGTCCCTCCTACGAGCAGTACTTC. It is translated as CASSWSPGPSYEQYF. This chain connects TRBV5-1 to TRBJ2-7; no clear D gene. CDR1 is SGHRS, CDR2 YFSETQ, per germline. Trimming removed 3 bases at V and 0 bases at J, with 13 bases between. The CDR3 runs to 15 residues.

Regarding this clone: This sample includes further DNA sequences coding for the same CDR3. CDR3 protein: CASSLGWETQYF. The CDR3 region has the DNA TGTGCCAGCAGCTTGGGGTGGGAGACCCAGTACTTC. The genes are TRBV5-6 and TRBJ2-5, with D unresolved. The ends were cut back, 0 bases at V and 5 bases at J, with 5 bases in the middle. The CDR3 has 12 residues. Germline-derived CDR1 and CDR2 are SGHDT and YYEEEE.

The CDR3 spells CAVEWGRKTGELFF. The CDR3 bases are TGTGCCGTCGAATGGGGGCGGAAAACCGGGGAGCTGTTTTTT. The chain combines TRBV30 with TRBJ2-2, with D perhaps matching TRBD1 (6 bases). CDR3 length: 14 amino acids. Germline V gene data show CDR1 as GTSNPN and CDR2 as SVGIG (reference sequence). V lost 8 bases to trimming and J lost 5 bases, with 18 bases between them.

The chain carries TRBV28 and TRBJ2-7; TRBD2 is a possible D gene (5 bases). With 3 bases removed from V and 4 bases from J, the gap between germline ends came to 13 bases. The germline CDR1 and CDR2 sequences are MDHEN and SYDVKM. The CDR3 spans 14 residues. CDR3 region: CASSLVAEDYEQYF. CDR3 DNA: TGTGCCAGCAGTTTGGTGGCGGAGGATTACGAGCAGTACTTC.

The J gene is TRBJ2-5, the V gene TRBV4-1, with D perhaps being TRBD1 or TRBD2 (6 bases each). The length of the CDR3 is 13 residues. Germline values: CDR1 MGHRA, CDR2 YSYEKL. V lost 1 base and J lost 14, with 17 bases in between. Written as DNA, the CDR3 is TGCGCCAGCAGCCAAGTTATTAGGGGGGATAAATACTTC. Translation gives CASSQVIRGDKYF.

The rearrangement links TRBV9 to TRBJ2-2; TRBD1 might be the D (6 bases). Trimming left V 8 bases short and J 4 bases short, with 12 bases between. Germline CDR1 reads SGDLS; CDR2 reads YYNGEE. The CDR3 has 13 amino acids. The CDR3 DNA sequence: TGTGCCAGTGAGACAGGTACCACCGGGGAGCTGTTTTTT. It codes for CASETGTTGELFF.

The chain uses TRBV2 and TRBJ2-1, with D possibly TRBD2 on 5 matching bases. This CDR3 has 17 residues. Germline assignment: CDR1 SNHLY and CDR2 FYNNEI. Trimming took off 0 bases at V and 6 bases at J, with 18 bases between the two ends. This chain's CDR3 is CASSEAPPGLDGNEQFF. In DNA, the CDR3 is TGTGCCAGCAGTGAAGCGCCCCCCGGACTTGATGGCAATGAGCAGTTCTTC.

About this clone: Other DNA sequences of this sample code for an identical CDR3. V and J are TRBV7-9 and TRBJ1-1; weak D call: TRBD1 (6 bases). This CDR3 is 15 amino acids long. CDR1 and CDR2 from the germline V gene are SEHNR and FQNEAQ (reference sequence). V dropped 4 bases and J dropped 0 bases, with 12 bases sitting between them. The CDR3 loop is CASSSLGQLNTEAFF. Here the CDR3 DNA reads TGTGCCAGCAGCTCCTTAGGACAGCTGAACACTGAAGCTTTCTTT.